Only one count was recorded for the clone carrying this TCR beta chain. Its cognate antigen is unknown. This entry belongs to a study of T cell responses to AZD1222 COVID-19 vaccine. Using immunoSEQ multiplex PCR, the repertoire was profiled, and TCRdb retains in-frame clones only, with some absent. The table lists about 120,000 clones, about 92% of them singletons. Germline CDR1 reads MDHEN; CDR2 reads SYDVKM. The CDR3 covers 11 residues. V was clipped by 8 bases and J by 4 bases; unmatched bases: 1. Study conclusions and caveats: No day 14 peak samples; only post-peak repertoires were characterized. Baseline testing showed seropositivity in only a handful of AZD1222 recipients. Mapped onto spike, vaccine-associated CD4 TCRs spanned it and were dominant at 160-218 and 743-854. It should be noted that donors were predominantly white British and more often female, and clonal diversity was possibly underestimated.

The V call is TRBV28, the J call TRBJ1-2, with 7 bases that match TRBD1. The source is an adult who received the AZD1222 COVID-19 vaccine. The sequenced sample was peripheral blood, obtained 28 days after the second AZD1222 dose. As DNA, the CDR3 is TGTGCCAGCCGGGACAGCTATGGCTACACCTTC. Translating gives CASRDSYGYTF.